The source of this T cell receptor (beta chain) is a study of blood T cell repertoires in COVID-19. Study-wide background: T cells, B-cell-depleted T cells, or PBMCs provided the cDNA or gDNA that served as material.

The CDR3 is made up of 13 amino acids. V was trimmed by 4 bases and J by 3 bases, leaving 9 bases between them. Germline CDR1 and CDR2: SGHNT and YYREEE (reference sequence). Methods used by the authors: The assay estimated nucleated cells by amplifying reference gene primers. TCRdb's copy holds only in-frame clones and misses some; the assay was immunoSEQ multiplex PCR. V and J calls and clone size follow that table, whereas D and trimming were derived from the DNA. Seen here are tens of thousands of clones, 91% observed once, and the top ten hold 1.9%. The specimen was peripheral blood. The chain uses TRBV5-4 and TRBJ2-3; the D gene is possibly TRBD1 (6 bases). The sequence was collected from a woman in her fifties or sixties in a cohort sampled during active COVID-19. As DNA, the CDR3 is TGTGCCAGCAGCCTGGACAGAACAGATACGCAGTATTTT. It is translated as CASSLDRTDTQYF.